This TCR beta chain was profiled in a study of blood T cell repertoires in COVID-19. The wider study: Some COVID-19 samples were acute and others convalescent; all came from the United States, Italy and Spain. From T cells, B-cell-depleted T cells, or PBMCs came the material, which was cDNA or gDNA.

The CDR3 is 15 residues long. J lost 2 bases, V lost 0 bases, and 5 bases had no gene match. Germline V lookup: CDR1 SGDLS, CDR2 YYNGEE. Per the authors' pipeline: Reference gene primer amplification gave nucleated cell count estimates. Assay: immunoSEQ multiplex PCR; the TCRdb copy retains only in-frame clones and omits some. V and J calls and clone size are those listed in that table; D and trimming were worked out from the DNA. The table has 95,000 to 110,000 clones, roughly 84% seen once. This receptor was taken from a human donor in a cohort sampled during active COVID-19. Sequencing used peripheral blood. This chain uses TRBV9 with TRBJ2-7; 7 bases align to TRBD2. The CDR3 protein is CASSVDAAGTYEQYF. The CDR3 nucleotides are TGTGCCAGCAGCGTAGATGCAGCGGGGACCTACGAGCAGTACTTC.